A single sample gave rise to the 13 T cell receptor beta chains below, sequenced in a study of T cell repertoires in cytomegalovirus infection. TCRdb ran MiXCR on the reads and lists one entry per CDR3 protein. Here the sample spans roughly 49,000 distinct CDR3 sequences, roughly 20% being singletons. Their cognate antigens are unknown. The sequenced sample consisted of PBMCs, sequenced either directly or after in vitro stimulation (not recorded which). The receptors derive from a human donor in good health (CMV status not recorded). Some clones in this sample may be carry-over from other donors' samples.

This clonotype showed up many times. This sequence joins TRBV10-3 and TRBJ2-5, with D tentatively TRBD1 (5 bases). Germline lookup yields CDR1 ENHRY and CDR2 SYGVKD. There are 14 residues in the CDR3. Trimming removed 6 bases from V and 3 bases from J, with 14 bases in between. The CDR3 DNA follows: TGTGCCATCAGCCGTGGCAGGGCAGAAGAGACCCAGTACTTC. It codes for CAISRGRAEETQYF.

This clonotype was observed a handful of times. The gene calls are TRBV18 and TRBJ2-1, with TRBD2 matching over 7 bases. CDR1 and CDR2 (germline): KGHSH, LQKENI. This CDR3 is built from 15 residues. V shed 2 bases and J 2 bases; nucleotides not matched to a gene: 3. CDR3 coding DNA: TGTGCCAGCTCACCAGGCGGGGGAGCCTACAATGAGCAGTTCTTC. Translating it yields CASSPGGGAYNEQFF.

The chain uses TRBV6-1 and TRBJ2-7; 9 bases line up with TRBD2. The CDR3 is 14 amino acids. Germline CDR1 MNHNS, CDR2 SASEGT. The V segment lost 6 bases and the J segment 4 bases; nucleotides outside the gene matches: 7. The CDR3 nucleotides are TGTGCCAGCAGATCTATAGCGGGAGCGTACGAGCAGTACTTC. Translation: CASRSIAGAYEQYF.

This clonotype was observed a few times. This chain joins TRBV2 and TRBJ2-2; D might be TRBD1 (5 bases). Germline-derived CDR1 and CDR2 are SNHLY and FYNNEI. V gave up 10 bases and J gave up 5 bases, with 11 bases separating them. This CDR3 comprises 12 residues. The CDR3 protein is CATNGATGELFF. CDR3 DNA sequence: TGTGCCACCAATGGGGCAACCGGGGAGCTGTTTTTT.

This clonotype was seen at least ten times. The chain carries TRBV7-8 and TRBJ2-7, with a tentative D call TRBD1 (5 bases). The V end was cut by 8 bases, the J end by 0 bases, with 20 bases between. The CDR3 has 16 amino acids. Germline assignment: CDR1 SGHVS and CDR2 FQNEAQ. The CDR3 DNA reads TGTGCCAGCTCGGCACAGGTCGGACCAAGCTCCTACGAGCAGTACGTC. It specifies CASSAQVGPSSYEQYV.

This clonotype appeared many times. The chain links TRBV27 to TRBJ2-2, with D perhaps matching TRBD1 (6 bases). Looked up from germline, CDR1 is MNHEY and CDR2 is SMNVEV (reference sequence). This CDR3 is built from 17 residues. V lost 3 bases to trimming and J lost 4 bases, with 18 bases between them. The chain's CDR3 is CASSFRSRGRVTGELFF. CDR3 nucleotides: TGTGCCAGCAGTTTTCGGTCCAGGGGTCGGGTCACCGGGGAGCTGTTTTTT.

This clonotype was found many times. V gene TRBV27 combines with J gene TRBJ2-1; the match to TRBD1 covers 9 bases. The CDR3 runs to 15 residues. The ends lost 9 bases at V and 6 bases at J; junction bases unmatched: 12. CDR1 is MNHEY, CDR2 SMNVEV, per germline (reference sequence). The CDR3: CASLAGTGKVNEQFF. The CDR3, as DNA: TGTGCCAGTCTCGCCGGGACAGGGAAGGTCAATGAGCAGTTCTTC.

The chain uses TRBV29-1 and TRBJ1-5; D is undetermined. V lost 5 bases and J lost 3, with 11 bases in between. This CDR3 has 13 residues. The germline V gene has CDR1 SQVTM and CDR2 ANQGSEA. CDR3 protein: CSVKDGNNQPQHF. Here the CDR3 DNA reads TGCAGCGTTAAGGACGGAAACAATCAGCCCCAGCATTTT.

Note on this clonotype: Given a much more abundant clone one base away, this may be a read error. The chain recombines TRBV7-6 with TRBJ2-5; D may be TRBD2 (5 bases). V lost 8 bases, J lost 5 bases, and 18 bases lay in between. From germline, CDR1 is SGHVS and CDR2 FNYEAQ. CDR3 length equals 14 residues. CDR3 in DNA: TGTGCCAGCGCCCACCGGGGATTAGGGGAGACCCAGTACTTC. It yields the protein CASAHRGLGETQYF. Combining the CDR3 with reference TRBV7-6 and TRBJ2-5 gives the whole variable domain GAGVSQSPRYKVTKRGQDVALRCDPISGHVSLYWYRQALGQGPEFLTYFNYEAQQDKSGLPNDRFSAERPEGSISTLTIQRTEQRDSAMYRCASAHRGLGETQYFGPGTRLLVL.

The chain recombines TRBV2 with TRBJ2-1, with 9 bases lining up with TRBD2. This CDR3 is 16 amino acids long. V gave up 6 bases and J gave up 6 bases; unmatched junction bases: 12. Germline loops: CDR1 SNHLY, CDR2 FYNNEI. The CDR3 sequence: CASRPLAGGLLNEQFF. In nucleotides, the CDR3 is TGTGCCAGCAGACCCCTTGCGGGGGGGTTACTCAATGAGCAGTTCTTC.

This clonotype was observed many times. This chain uses TRBV7-2 with TRBJ2-7, with TRBD2 matching over 12 bases. The V segment lost 1 base and the J segment 9 bases; nucleotides outside the gene matches: 10. Germline lookup yields CDR1 SGHTA and CDR2 FQGNSA. The CDR3 covers 16 residues. CDR3 nucleotides: TGTGCCAGCAGCTTAGGGACTAGCGGGGACTCACAGAGGCAGTACTTC. The encoded protein is CASSLGTSGDSQRQYF.

This clonotype was seen more than once but under ten times. The rearrangement uses TRBV11-3 and TRBJ1-3; 8 bases are a match to TRBD1. Losses at the gene ends were 5 bases for V and 2 bases for J; bases not matched to a gene: 5. Germline values: CDR1 SGHNT, CDR2 YENEEA. This CDR3 contains 15 residues. CDR3 nucleotide sequence: TGTGCCAGCAGCGACAGGGGAGGTCCTGGAAACACCATATATTTT. Residues: CASSDRGGPGNTIYF.

This clonotype occurred many times. This chain uses TRBV7-2 with TRBJ1-2; 7 bases match TRBD1. CDR1 and CDR2 from the germline V gene are SGHTA and FQGNSA. The length of the CDR3 is 16 residues. V trimming: 5 bases; J trimming: 0 bases; junction bases outside the gene matches: 9. The CDR3 DNA is TGTGCCAGCAGCGACAGCAGACAGGGTCCTAACTATGGCTACACCTTC. Protein: CASSDSRQGPNYGYTF.